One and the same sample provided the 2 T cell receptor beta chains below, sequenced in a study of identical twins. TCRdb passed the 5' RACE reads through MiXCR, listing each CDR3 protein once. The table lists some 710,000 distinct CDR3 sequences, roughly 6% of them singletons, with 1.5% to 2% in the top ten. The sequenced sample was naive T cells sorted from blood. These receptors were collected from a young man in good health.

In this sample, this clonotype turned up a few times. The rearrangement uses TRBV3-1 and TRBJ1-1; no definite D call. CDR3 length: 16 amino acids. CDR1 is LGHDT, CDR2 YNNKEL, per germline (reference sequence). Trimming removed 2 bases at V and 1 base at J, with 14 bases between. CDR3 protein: CASSQPTGRENTEAFF. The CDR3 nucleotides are TGTGCCAGCAGCCAACCCACCGGACGGGAGAACACTGAAGCTTTCTTT.

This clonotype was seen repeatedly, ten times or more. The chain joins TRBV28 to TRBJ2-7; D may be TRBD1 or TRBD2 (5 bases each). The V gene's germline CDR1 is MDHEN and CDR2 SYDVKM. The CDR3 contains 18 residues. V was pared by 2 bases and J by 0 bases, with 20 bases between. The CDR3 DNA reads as TGTGCCAGCAGTTTAGTACGATTCGGGGCTTCCTACTCCTACGAGCAGTACTTC. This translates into CASSLVRFGASYSYEQYF. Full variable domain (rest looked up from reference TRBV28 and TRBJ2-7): DVKVTQSSRYLVKRTGEKVFLECVQDMDHENMFWYRQDPGLGLRLIYFSYDVKMKEKGDIPEGYSVSREKKERFSLILESASTNQTSMYLCASSLVRFGASYSYEQYFGPGTRLTVT.